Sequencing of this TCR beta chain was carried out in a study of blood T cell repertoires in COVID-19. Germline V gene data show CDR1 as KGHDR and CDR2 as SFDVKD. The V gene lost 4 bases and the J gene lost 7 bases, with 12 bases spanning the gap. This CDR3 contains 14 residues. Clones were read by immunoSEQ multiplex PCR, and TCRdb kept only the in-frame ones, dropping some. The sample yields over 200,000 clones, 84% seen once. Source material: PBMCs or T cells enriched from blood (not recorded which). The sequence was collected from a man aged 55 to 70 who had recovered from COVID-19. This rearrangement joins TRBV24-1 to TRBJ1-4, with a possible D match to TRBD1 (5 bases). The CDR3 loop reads CATSEAGPPEKLFF. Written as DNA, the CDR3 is TGTGCCACCAGTGAGGCGGGACCCCCTGAAAAACTGTTTTTT.